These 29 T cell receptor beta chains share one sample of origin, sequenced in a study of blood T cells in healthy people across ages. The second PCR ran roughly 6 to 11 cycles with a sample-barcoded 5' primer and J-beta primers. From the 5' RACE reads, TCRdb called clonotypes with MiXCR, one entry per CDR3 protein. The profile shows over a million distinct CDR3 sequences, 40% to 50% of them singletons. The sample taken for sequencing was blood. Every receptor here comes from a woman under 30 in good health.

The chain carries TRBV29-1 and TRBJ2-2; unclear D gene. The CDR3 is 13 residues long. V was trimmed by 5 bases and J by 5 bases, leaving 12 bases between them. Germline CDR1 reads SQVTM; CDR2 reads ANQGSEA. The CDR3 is CSVTKVRTGELFF. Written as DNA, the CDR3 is TGCAGCGTTACGAAAGTAAGAACCGGGGAGCTGTTTTTT.

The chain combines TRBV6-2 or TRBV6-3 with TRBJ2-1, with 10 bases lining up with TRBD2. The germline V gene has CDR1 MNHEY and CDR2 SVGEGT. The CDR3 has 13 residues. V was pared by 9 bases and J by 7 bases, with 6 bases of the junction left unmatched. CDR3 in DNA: TGTGCCAGTGAGCGGGGGGGCCGTAATGAGCAGTTCTTC. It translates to CASERGGRNEQFF.

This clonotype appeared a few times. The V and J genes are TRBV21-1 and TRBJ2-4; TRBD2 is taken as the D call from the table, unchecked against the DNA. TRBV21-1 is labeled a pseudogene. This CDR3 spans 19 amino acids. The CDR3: CASSTVGTSGRGGKNIQYF. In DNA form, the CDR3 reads TGTGCCAGCAGCACAGTAGGGACTAGCGGGAGAGGTGGCAAAAACATTCAGTACTTC.

Here the CDR3 reads CASSTGGRGGTEAFF. In DNA form, the CDR3 reads TGTGCCAGCAGCACCGGGGGCAGGGGGGGAACTGAAGCTTTCTTT. The chain couples TRBV21-1 to TRBJ1-1; TRBD1, as called in the table, went unchecked against the DNA. TRBV21-1 is deemed a pseudogene. The CDR3 covers 15 residues.

The DNA for the CDR3 is TGTGCCAGCAGCCCCCTCGGGGGGGCGGGAGATACGCAGTATTTT. Its protein product is CASSPLGGAGDTQYF. The chain carries TRBV11-1 and TRBJ2-3; 8 bases align to TRBD2. Germline CDR1 and CDR2: SGHAT and FQDESV (reference sequence). V lost 5 bases to trimming and J lost 5 bases; unmatched junction nucleotides: 9. This CDR3 contains 15 residues. The complete variable domain, with remaining parts taken from reference TRBV11-1 and TRBJ2-3, reads EAEVAQSPRYKITEKSQAVAFWCDPISGHATLYWYRQILGQGPELLVQFQDESVVDDSQLPKDRFSAERLKGVDSTLKIQPAELGDSAMYLCASSPLGGAGDTQYFGPGTRLTVL.

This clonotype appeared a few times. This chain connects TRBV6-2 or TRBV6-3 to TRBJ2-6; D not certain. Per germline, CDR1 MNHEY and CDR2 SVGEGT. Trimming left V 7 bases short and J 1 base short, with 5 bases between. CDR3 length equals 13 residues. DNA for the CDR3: TGTGCCAGCACTTTTTCTGGGGCCAACGTCCTGACTTTC. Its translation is CASTFSGANVLTF.

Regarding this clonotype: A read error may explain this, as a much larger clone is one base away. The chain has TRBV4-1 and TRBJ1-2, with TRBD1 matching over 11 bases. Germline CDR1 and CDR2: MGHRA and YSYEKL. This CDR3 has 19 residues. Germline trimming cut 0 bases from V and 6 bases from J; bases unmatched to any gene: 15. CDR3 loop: CASSQDLGQGAPQNDGYTF. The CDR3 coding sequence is TGCGCCAGCAGCCAAGATCTTGGACAGGGGGCGCCGCAAAACGATGGCTACACCTTC.

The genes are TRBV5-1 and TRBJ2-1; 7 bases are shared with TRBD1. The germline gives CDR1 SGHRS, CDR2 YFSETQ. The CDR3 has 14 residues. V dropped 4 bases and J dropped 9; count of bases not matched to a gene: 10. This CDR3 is CASSTGQPAAEQFF. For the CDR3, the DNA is TGCGCCAGCAGCACGGGACAGCCGGCAGCTGAGCAGTTCTTC.

The CDR3 coding sequence is TGCGCCAGCACACCTAGAGTAGACTCGGGTCAGCAGTACTTC. Its translation: CASTPRVDSGQQYF. The chain recombines TRBV5-1 with TRBJ2-5, with D hard to call. CDR1 and CDR2 from the germline V gene are SGHRS and YFSETQ. This CDR3 has 14 amino acids. Trimming took off 6 bases at V and 11 bases at J, with 23 bases between the two ends.

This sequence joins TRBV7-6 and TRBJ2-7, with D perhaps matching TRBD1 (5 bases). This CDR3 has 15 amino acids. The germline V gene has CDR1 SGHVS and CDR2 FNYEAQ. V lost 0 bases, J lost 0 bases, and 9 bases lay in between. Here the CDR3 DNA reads TGTGCCAGCAGCTTAGCGGCGACAGACTCCTACGAGCAGTACTTC. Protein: CASSLAATDSYEQYF.

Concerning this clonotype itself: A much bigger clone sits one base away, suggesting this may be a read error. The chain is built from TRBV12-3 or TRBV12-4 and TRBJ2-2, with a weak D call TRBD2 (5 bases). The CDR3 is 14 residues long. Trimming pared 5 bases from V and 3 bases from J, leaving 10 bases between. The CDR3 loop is CASSVQRHTGELFF. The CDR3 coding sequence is TGTGCCAGCAGTGTACAGCGGCACACCGGGGAGCTGTTTTTT.

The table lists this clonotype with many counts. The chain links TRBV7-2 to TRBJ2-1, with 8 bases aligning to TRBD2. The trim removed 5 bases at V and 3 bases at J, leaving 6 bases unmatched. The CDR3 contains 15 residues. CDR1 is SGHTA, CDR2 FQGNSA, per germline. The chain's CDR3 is CASSATSAVYNEQFF. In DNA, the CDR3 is TGTGCCAGCAGCGCGACTAGCGCCGTCTACAATGAGCAGTTCTTC.

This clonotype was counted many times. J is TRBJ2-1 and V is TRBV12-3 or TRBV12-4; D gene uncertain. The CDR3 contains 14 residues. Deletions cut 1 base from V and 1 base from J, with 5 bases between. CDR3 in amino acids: CASSLVGSYNEQFF. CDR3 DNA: TGTGCCAGCAGTTTAGTAGGGTCCTACAATGAGCAGTTCTTC.

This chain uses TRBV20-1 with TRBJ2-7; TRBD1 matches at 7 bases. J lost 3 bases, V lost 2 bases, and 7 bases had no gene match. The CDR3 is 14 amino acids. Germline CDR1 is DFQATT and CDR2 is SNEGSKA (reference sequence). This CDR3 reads CSARPGQSFYEQYF. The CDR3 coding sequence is TGCAGTGCTAGACCGGGACAGTCCTTCTACGAGCAGTACTTC.

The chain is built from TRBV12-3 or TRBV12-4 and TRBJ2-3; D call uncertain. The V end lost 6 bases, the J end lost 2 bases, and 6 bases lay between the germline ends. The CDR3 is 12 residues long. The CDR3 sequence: CASSYNTDTQYF. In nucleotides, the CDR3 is TGTGCCAGCAGCTATAACACAGATACGCAGTATTTT.

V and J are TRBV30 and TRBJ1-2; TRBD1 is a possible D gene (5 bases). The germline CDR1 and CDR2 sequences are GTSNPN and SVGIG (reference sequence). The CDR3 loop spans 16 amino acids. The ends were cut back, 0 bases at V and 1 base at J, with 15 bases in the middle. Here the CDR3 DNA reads TGTGCCTGGAGTGTAGACGGGACGGGCCTTAACTATGGCTACACCTTC. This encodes CAWSVDGTGLNYGYTF. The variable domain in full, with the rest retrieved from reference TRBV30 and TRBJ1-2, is SQTIHQWPATLVQPVGSPLSLECTVEGTSNPNLYWYRQAAGRGLQLLFYSVGIGQISSEVPQNLSASRPQDRQFILSSKKLLLSDSGFYLCAWSVDGTGLNYGYTFGSGTRLTVV.

The CDR3 DNA is TGCAGCGAGGGACTAGCGGGGTCGGGAGAGACCCAGTACTTC. The encoded protein is CSEGLAGSGETQYF. The chain joins TRBV29-1 to TRBJ2-5; 13 bases align to TRBD2. The V gene end was trimmed by 7 bases and the J gene end by 4 bases; junction bases not matched to a gene: 6. Germline lookup yields CDR1 SQVTM and CDR2 ANQGSEA. The CDR3 has 14 residues.

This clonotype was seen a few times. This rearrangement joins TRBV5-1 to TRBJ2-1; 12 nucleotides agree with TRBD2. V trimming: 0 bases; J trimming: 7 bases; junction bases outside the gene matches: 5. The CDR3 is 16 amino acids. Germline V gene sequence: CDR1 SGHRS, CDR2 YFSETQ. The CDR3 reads CASSLERLAGDNEQFF. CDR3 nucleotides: TGCGCCAGCAGCTTGGAGCGACTAGCGGGAGATAATGAGCAGTTCTTC.

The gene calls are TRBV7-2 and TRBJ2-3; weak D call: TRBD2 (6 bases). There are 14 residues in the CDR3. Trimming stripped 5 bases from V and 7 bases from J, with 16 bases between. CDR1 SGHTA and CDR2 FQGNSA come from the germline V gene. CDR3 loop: CASSHRDSGNTQYF. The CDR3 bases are TGTGCCAGCAGCCACCGGGACTCAGGCAATACGCAGTATTTT. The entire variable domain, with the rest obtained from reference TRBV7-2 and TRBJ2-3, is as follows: GAGVSQSPSNKVTEKGKDVELRCDPISGHTALYWYRQSLGQGLEFLIYFQGNSAPDKSGLPSDRFSAERTGGSVSTLTIQRTQQEDSAVYLCASSHRDSGNTQYFGPGTRLTVL.

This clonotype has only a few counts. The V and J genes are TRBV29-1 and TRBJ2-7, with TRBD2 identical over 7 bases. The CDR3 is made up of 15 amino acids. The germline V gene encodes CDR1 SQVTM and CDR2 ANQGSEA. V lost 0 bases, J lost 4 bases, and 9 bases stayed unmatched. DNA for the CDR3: TGCAGCGTTGAAGATCCCAGCGGGAAGCCGTACGAGCAGTACTTC. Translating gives CSVEDPSGKPYEQYF.

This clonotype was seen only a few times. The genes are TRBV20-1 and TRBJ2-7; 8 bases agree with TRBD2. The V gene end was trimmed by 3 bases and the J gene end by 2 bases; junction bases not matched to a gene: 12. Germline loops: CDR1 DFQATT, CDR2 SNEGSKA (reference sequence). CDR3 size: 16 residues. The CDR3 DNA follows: TGCAGTGCTAGTCCCCCCGGGACTAGGACTACCTACGAGCAGTACTTC. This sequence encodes CSASPPGTRTTYEQYF.

CDR3 residues: CASSSRVGGANVLTF. CDR3 sequence (DNA): TGCGCCAGCAGCTCCAGGGTCGGTGGGGCCAACGTCCTGACTTTC. This chain uses TRBV5-1 with TRBJ2-6; possible D gene TRBD1, 5 bases. The CDR3 is 15 residues long. Germline V gene sequence: CDR1 SGHRS, CDR2 YFSETQ. V lost 3 bases, J lost 3 bases, and 10 bases lay in between.

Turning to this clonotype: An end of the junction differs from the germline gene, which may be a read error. The CDR3 region is CASSFGLAGGEWSTDTQYF. The DNA for the CDR3 is TGTGCCAGCAGTTTCGGACTAGCGGGGGGCGAGTGGAGCACTGATACGCAGTATTTT. The chain recombines TRBV6-5 with TRBJ2-3; TRBD2 aligns across 14 bases. The CDR3 has 19 amino acids. Germline assignment: CDR1 MNHEY and CDR2 SVGAGI.

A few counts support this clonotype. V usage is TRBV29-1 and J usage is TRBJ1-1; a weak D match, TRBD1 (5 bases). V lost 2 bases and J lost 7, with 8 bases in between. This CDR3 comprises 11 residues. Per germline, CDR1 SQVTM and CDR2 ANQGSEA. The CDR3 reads CSVEPGLEAFF. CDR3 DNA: TGCAGCGTTGAACCAGGGCTTGAAGCTTTCTTT.

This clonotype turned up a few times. CDR3 nucleotides: TGTGCCAGCAGTTACGTGACGGGGCCATTGAATGAGCAGTTCTTC. This sequence encodes CASSYVTGPLNEQFF. This chain joins TRBV6-5 and TRBJ2-1; the D call may be TRBD1 or TRBD2 (5 bases each). Between the trimmed V and J ends, which lost 2 bases and 7 bases, there was a span of 15 bases. The germline CDR1 and CDR2 sequences are MNHEY and SVGAGI. The CDR3 has 15 amino acids.

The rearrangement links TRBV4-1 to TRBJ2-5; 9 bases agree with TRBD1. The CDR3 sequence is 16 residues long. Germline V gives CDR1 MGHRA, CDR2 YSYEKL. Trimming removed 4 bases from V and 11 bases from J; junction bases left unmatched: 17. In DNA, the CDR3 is TGCGCCAGCAGCCCCTTAGGGACAGGGTCCAACAATGAGCAGTACTTC. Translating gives CASSPLGTGSNNEQYF.

CDR3 in DNA: TGTGCCAGCAGTTCCCGGGACAGGGAAATGGGGCCCCTCCACTTT. Translation gives CASSSRDREMGPLHF. The rearrangement links TRBV12-3 or TRBV12-4 to TRBJ1-6; 9 nucleotides align to TRBD1. This CDR3 spans 15 amino acids. Trimming at V came to 4 bases and at J to 13 bases, leaving 11 bases not matched to a gene.

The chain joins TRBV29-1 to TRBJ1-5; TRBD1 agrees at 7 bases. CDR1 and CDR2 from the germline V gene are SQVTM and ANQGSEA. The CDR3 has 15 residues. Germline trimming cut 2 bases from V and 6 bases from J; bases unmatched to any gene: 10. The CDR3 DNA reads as TGCAGCGTTGAAATGGACAGGAGGGTCGGTCAGCCCCAGCATTTT. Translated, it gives CSVEMDRRVGQPQHF.

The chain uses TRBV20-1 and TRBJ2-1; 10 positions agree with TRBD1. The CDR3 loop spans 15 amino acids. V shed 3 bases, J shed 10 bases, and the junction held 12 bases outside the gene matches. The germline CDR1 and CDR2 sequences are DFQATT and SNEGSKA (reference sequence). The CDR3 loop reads CSASPGTGATWEQFF. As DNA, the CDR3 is TGCAGTGCTAGTCCCGGGACAGGGGCAACCTGGGAGCAGTTCTTC.